This T cell receptor (beta chain) was identified during a study of blood T cell repertoires in COVID-19. CDR1 is MGHRA, CDR2 YSYEKL, per germline. V lost 0 bases, J lost 10 bases, and 13 bases lay in between. The CDR3 sequence is 14 residues long. Sequencing used immunoSEQ multiplex PCR; TCRdb keeps in-frame clones, though not all of them. The data hold almost 250,000 clones, with about 89% observed a single time. The specimen was PBMCs or T cells enriched from blood (not recorded which). The chain recombines TRBV4-1 with TRBJ2-1; no clear D. The receptor was isolated from a woman in her twenties or thirties who had recovered from COVID-19. CDR3: CASSQEAGNLEQFF. The CDR3 DNA sequence: TGCGCCAGCAGCCAAGAGGCAGGTAATCTGGAGCAGTTCTTC.